This note documents a single T cell receptor (beta chain) sequence. Profiling relied on immunoSEQ multiplex PCR, and the TCRdb table lists in-frame clones only, not all of them. The listing records approximately 190,000 clones. This sample was included in a study of control samples from healthy donors and cancer patients. The V end was cut by 1 base, the J end by 9 bases, with 12 bases between. Germline-derived CDR1 and CDR2 are LGHNA and YNFKEQ. The CDR3 totals 13 residues. This TCR was recovered from a woman aged 25 to 39 in good health. Sequencing input: blood. The chain uses TRBV4-2 and TRBJ2-5; perhaps TRBD2 as D (5 bases). The CDR3 coding sequence is TGTGCCAGCAGCCAAGCCCCGACTATGGCCCAGTACTTC. Translation: CASSQAPTMAQYF.